This paragraph reports one T cell receptor (beta chain). These data come from a study of early T cells in non-severe SARS-CoV-2 infection. TCRdb called the 5' RACE reads again in MiXCR, with one record for every CDR3 protein. The sample consists of 55,000 to 70,000 distinct CDR3 sequences, approximately 12% of them appearing once. Germline trimming cut 5 bases from V and 5 bases from J; bases unmatched to any gene: 7. The CDR3 is made up of 14 amino acids. From germline, CDR1 is SEHNR and CDR2 FQNEAQ (reference sequence). This sequence was found in an adult who was a healthcare worker with PCR-confirmed SARS-CoV-2 infection or an uninfected control (not recorded which). Sample: whole blood. This chain uses TRBV7-9 with TRBJ1-1; TRBD1 agrees at 8 bases. CDR3 loop: CASSRDRGRTEAFF. The CDR3 nucleotides read TGTGCCAGCAGCCGAGACAGGGGCAGGACTGAAGCTTTCTTT. The whole variable domain, filled in from reference TRBV7-9 and TRBJ1-1, reads DTGVSQNPRHKITKRGQNVTFRCDPISEHNRLYWYRQTLGQGPEFLTYFQNEAQLEKSRLLSDRFSAERPKGSFSTLEIQRTEQGDSAMYLCASSRDRGRTEAFFGQGTRLTVV.